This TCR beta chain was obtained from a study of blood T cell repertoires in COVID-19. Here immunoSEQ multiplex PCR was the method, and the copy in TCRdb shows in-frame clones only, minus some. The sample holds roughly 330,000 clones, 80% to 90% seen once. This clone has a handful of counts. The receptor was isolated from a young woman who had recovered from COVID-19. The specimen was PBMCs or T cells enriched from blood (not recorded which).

This chain's CDR3 is CASSLTGPNTEAFF. In DNA, the CDR3 is TGTGCCAGCAGTTTGACAGGCCCGAACACTGAAGCTTTCTTT. The chain couples TRBV27 to TRBJ1-1; D possibly corresponds to TRBD1 (6 bases). Germline loops: CDR1 MNHEY, CDR2 SMNVEV (reference sequence). This CDR3 has 14 residues. V was cut by 3 bases and J by 1 base, with 9 bases left in between.